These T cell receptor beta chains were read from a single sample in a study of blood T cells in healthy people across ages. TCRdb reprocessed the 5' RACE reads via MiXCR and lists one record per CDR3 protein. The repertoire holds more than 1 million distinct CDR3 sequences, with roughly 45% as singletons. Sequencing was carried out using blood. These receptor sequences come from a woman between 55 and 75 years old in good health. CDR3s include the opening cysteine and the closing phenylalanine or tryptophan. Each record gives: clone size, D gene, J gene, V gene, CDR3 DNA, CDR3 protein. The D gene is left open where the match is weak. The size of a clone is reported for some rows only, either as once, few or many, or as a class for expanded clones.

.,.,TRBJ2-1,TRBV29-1,TGCAGCGTTGAAAAGGACTACAATGAGCAGTTCTTC,CSVEKDYNEQFF
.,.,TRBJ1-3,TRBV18,TGTGCCAGCTCACCAATACCCCAGAGCTCTGGAAACACCATATATTTT,CASSPIPQSSGNTIYF
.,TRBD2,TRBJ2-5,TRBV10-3,TGTGCCATCAGTGAGTCAAGGGGACTAGCGGGAGAGACCCAGTACTTC,CAISESRGLAGETQYF
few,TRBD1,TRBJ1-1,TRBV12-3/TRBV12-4,TGTGCCAGCAGTTTAGCGCTAAGGGGGCAAGCTTTCTTT,CASSLALRGQAFF
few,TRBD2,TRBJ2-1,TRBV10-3,TGTGCCATCAGGGGGACTAGCGGGAGAACCGGTGATGGTGAGCAGTTCTTC,CAIRGTSGRTGDGEQFF
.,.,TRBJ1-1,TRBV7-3,TGTGCCAGCAGCCCGCAGGGACGAACCACTGAAGCTTTCTTT,CASSPQGRTTEAFF
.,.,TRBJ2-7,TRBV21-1,TGTGCCAGCAGCAAAGACAGCGGTGGGACTAGCGGGAGAGTCCCAGACTACGAGCAGTACTTC,CASSKDSGGTSGRVPDYEQYF
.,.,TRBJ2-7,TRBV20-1,TGCAGTGCTCCGGACGGAAACAATGAGCAGTACTTC,CSAPDGNNEQYF
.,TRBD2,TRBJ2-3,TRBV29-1,TGCAGCGTTCAATTCGGACTAGGACATAACACAGATACGCAGTATTTT,CSVQFGLGHNTDTQYF
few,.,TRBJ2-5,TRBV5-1,TGCGCCAGCAGCCCAAGGACTAACCAAGAGACCCAGTACTTC,CASSPRTNQETQYF
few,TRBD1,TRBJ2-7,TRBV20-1,TGCAGTGCTAGAGATATCGTTCCGGGACAGGGTAACAACGAGCAGTACTTC,CSARDIVPGQGNNEQYF
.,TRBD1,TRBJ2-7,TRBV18,TGTGCCAGCTCACCCCGGGACAGCTCTAACGAGCAGTACTTC,CASSPRDSSNEQYF
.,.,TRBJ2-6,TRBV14,TGTGCCAGCAGCCAAGCGGCCTGGGGGGCCAACGTCCTGACTTTC,CASSQAAWGANVLTF
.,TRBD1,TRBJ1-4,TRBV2,TGTGCCAGCAGGGGGAAGGGGGCGCCTAATGAAAAACTGTTTTTT,CASRGKGAPNEKLFF
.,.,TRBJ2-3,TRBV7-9,TGTGCCAGCAGCTTAGAGGGAAGCCCGTATTTT,CASSLEGSPYF
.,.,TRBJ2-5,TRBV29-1,TGCAGCGTTAAAGATCAATCCTGGACAACGCAACCAAGGTACCAAGAGACCCAGTACTTC,CSVKDQSWTTQPRYQETQYF
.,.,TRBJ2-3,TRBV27,TGTGCCAGCAGTCCCCGTGGGGGCGCGGTAGATACGCAGTATTTT,CASSPRGGAVDTQYF
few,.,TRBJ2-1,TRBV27,TGTGCCAGCAGTTTGGGGGTGGGTAACAATGAGCAGTTCTTC,CASSLGVGNNEQFF
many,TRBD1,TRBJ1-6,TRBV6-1,TGTGCCAGCAGCAAAGAGCCGGGACAGGGGGCGAGTAGGTCACCCCTCCACTTT,CASSKEPGQGASRSPLHF
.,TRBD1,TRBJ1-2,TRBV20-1,TGCAGTGCTCCCTTTCCGGGACAGGGGGGCTACACCTTC,CSAPFPGQGGYTF
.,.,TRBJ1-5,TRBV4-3,TGCGCCAGCAGCCAAGAGAGGGGACCTAGCAATCAGCCCCAGCATTTT,CASSQERGPSNQPQHF
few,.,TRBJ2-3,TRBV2,TGTGCCAGCAGTTTTTTCCACTCAGATACGCAGTATTTT,CASSFFHSDTQYF
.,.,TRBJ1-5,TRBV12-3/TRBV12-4,TGTGCCAGCACCCCGGGACTGGGCAATCAGCCCCAGCATTTT,CASTPGLGNQPQHF
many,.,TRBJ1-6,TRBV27,TGTGCCAGCAGTTTTAGCAGGACAGTAAATTCACCCCTCCACTTT,CASSFSRTVNSPLHF
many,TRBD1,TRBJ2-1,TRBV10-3,TGTGCCATCAGGGGGGACAGTAACAATGAGCAGTTCTTC,CAIRGDSNNEQFF
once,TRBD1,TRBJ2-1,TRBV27,TGTGCCAGCAGTCCGGGGGACAGGGGGCGCCTTGAGCAGTTCTTC,CASSPGDRGRLEQFF
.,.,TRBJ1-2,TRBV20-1,TGCAGTGCTAGTCAGGACAGATCGTCCTATGGCTACACCTTC,CSASQDRSSYGYTF
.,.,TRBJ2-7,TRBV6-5,TGTGCCAGCACCACCGGGGCTGGGGGCGGGCAGTACTTC,CASTTGAGGGQYF
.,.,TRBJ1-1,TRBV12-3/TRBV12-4,TGTGCCAGCAGTTCAGGTTCCCGGTTATCTTCGAGCACTGAAGCTTTCTTT,CASSSGSRLSSSTEAFF
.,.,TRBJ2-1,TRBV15,TGTGCCACCAGCTCACCTCCCCGGGGCGACAATGAGCAGTTCTTC,CATSSPPRGDNEQFF
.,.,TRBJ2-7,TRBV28,TGTGCCAGCAGTTTGTACAGGGTGTCCTACGAGCAGTACTTC,CASSLYRVSYEQYF
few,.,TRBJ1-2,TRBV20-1,TGCAGTGCTATGCATTCCCCTACAGGTGGCTACACCTTC,CSAMHSPTGGYTF
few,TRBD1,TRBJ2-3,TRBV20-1,TGCAGTGCTACTTCCCGGGACAGGGGCCTCTTTACGCAGTATTTT,CSATSRDRGLFTQYF
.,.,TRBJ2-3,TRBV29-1,TGCAGCGCGAAAAAGGGCCCAGATACGCAGTATTTT,CSAKKGPDTQYF
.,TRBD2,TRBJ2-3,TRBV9,TGTGCCAGCAGCGTAGAAGGGACTAGCACCACAGATACGCAGTATTTT,CASSVEGTSTTDTQYF
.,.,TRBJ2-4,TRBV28,TGTGCCAGCAGTTTACCAGGGCCGTCCTCAAAGGGCATTCAGTACTTC,CASSLPGPSSKGIQYF
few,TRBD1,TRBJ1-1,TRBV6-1,TGTGCCAGCAGCGTCCCGGGACAGACGACCGAAGCTTTCTTT,CASSVPGQTTEAFF
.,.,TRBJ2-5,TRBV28,TGTGCCAGCAGTTCCGCCGTGGGGCAGGGCAGGGAGACCCAGTACTTC,CASSSAVGQGRETQYF
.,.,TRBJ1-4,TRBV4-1,TGCGCCAGCAGCCTCAACCATGAAAAACTGTTTTTT,CASSLNHEKLFF
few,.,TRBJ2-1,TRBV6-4,TGTGCCAGCAGTGAATGGGGGGAGAACAATGAGCAGTTCTTC,CASSEWGENNEQFF
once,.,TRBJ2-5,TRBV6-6,TGTGCCAGCAGTGACGGATCTTCTTCCGAGACCCAGTACTTC,CASSDGSSSETQYF
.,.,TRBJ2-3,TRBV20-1,TGCAGTGCTAGAGATCTTGGCAAGATTACAGATACGCAGTATTTT,CSARDLGKITDTQYF
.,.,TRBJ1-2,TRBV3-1,TGTGCCAGCAGCCAGGAGACCCCTGGGGGCTACACCTTC,CASSQETPGGYTF
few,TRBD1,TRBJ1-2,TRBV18,TGTGCCAGCTCACCAGTCGACAGGGGAGGCTATGGCTACACCTTC,CASSPVDRGGYGYTF
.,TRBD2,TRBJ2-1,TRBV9,TGTGCCAGCAGCGTAGCTTGGGGGGGGAGACAAGATGAGCAGTTCTTC,CASSVAWGGRQDEQFF
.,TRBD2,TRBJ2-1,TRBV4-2,TGTGCCAGCAGCCAACCTGGGTCGGGGGGGCCGACAAACTACAAGGAGCAGTTCTTC,CASSQPGSGGPTNYKEQFF
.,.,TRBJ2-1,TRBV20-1,TGCAGTGCCGAAGGGGAAGGGTTTTCCAATGAGCAGTTCTTC,CSAEGEGFSNEQFF
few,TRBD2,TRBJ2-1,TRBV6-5,TGTGCCAGCAGTTATACTAGCGGCAGGTATAATGAGCAGTTCTTC,CASSYTSGRYNEQFF
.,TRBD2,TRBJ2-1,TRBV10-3,TGTGCCATCAGTGTCAGCGGGGGTTACAATGAGCAGTTCTTC,CAISVSGGYNEQFF
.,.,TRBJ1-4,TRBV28,TGTGCCAGCAGTCCTTCGATGGAAAAACTGTTTTTT,CASSPSMEKLFF
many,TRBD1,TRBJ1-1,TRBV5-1,TGCGCCAGCACCCCGGGACAGGGTCCTAACACTGAAGCTTTCTTT,CASTPGQGPNTEAFF
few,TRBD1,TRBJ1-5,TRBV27,TGTGCCAGCAGCCCCTCGACAGGGCGCGGTGGCAATCAGCCCCAGCATTTT,CASSPSTGRGGNQPQHF
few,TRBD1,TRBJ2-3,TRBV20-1,TGCAGTGCTAGAACGGACAGGGTTAGAACAGATACGCAGTATTTT,CSARTDRVRTDTQYF